This T cell receptor (beta chain) stems from a study of CD4+ T cells in melanoma. The study's findings and limits: Diverse differentiation states were reported for melanoma neoantigen-specific CD4+ T cells. CD8+ T cell, macrophage and B cell function reportedly correlated with neoantigen-specific CD4+ T cells.

Profiling relied on immunoSEQ multiplex PCR, and the TCRdb table lists in-frame clones only, not all of them. The repertoire holds more than 110,000 clones, with around nine tenths as singletons. Germline CDR1 reads GTSNPN; CDR2 reads SVGIG (reference sequence). V lost 8 bases and J 4 bases, leaving 11 bases between the germline ends. The CDR3 runs 11 residues. Points on this clone: Its specificity is unknown.

The chain has TRBV30 and TRBJ1-2, with no clear D. The sequence came from a human donor with melanoma. The DNA of the CDR3 is TGTGCCCGAACAGTCGGCTATGGCTACACCTTC. Protein: CARTVGYGYTF.